What follows is one T cell receptor beta chain and its context. What antigen it recognizes has not been identified. No clone much larger than this one lies a single base away; base qualities are absent. In the prospective study, participants were about 18 to 95 years old, resided in about 25 geographic areas of the United States, and were enrolled through a virtual design. In the prospective study, participants were assigned to cohorts based on the clinical history participants reported in a screening survey and a study questionnaire. Exposed participants had been in contact, within 2 weeks of entering the study, with a person who had a PCR-confirmed or clinician-diagnosed case of COVID-19. In the prospective study, whole blood, serum and a nasopharyngeal or oropharyngeal swab were collected from each participant by mobile phlebotomists. Additional blood draws and questionnaires over an approximately 2-month period could optionally be provided by prospective study participants. Blood samples from the prospective study were shipped frozen or at room temperature prior to DNA extraction.

The immunoSEQ Assay, a bias-controlled multiplex PCR, was used to amplify TCRbeta CDR3 regions from genomic DNA. Per the source publication's procedure: Nucleated cell counts per sample were estimated from amplification of reference gene primers within the assay. To quantify the absolute abundance of each unique TCRbeta CDR3 rearrangement, sequence reads were collapsed and filtered. Productive Simpson clonality was computed per sample as the square root of Simpson's diversity index over productive rearrangements. TCRdb re-hosts the immuneACCESS table, in-frame sequences only. Its copies lack some clones; in the studies checked, an unresolved V gene accounts for under half of them, and the cause for the rest is not known. D and trimming come from the DNA, and the V and J calls and clone size come from that table. A total of 220,000 or so clones appear in this sample, 70% to 90% of them only once. The top ten clones comprise over 0.85% of the sample.

As encoded in the germline V gene, CDR1 is SQVTM while CDR2 is ANQGSEA. V loses 8 bases of germline sequence and J loses 3 bases, and the interval between the two ends is 19 bases. The CDR3, cysteine through phenylalanine, is 14 amino acids long. Only the CDR3 region is kept as DNA, spanning 42 bases read in frame from base 1. This record belongs to a study of blood T cell repertoires in COVID-19 (dated by TCRdb to 2018 to 2021). Notes on the research overall: Collaborator samples came from the United States, Italy and Spain and covered acute and convalescent phases of COVID-19. The prospective study material was composed of cDNA or gDNA derived from T cells, B-cell-depleted T cells, or PBMCs. The dataset comprised deeply sampled blood TCRbeta repertoires from subjects exposed to, actively infected with, or recovered from COVID-19. The repertoires were made available in a free public database intended to serve as a resource for research on the immune response to SARS-CoV-2. Samples were obtained from the ongoing ImmuneRACE study (first 160 participants) and from about 1,300 subjects provided by 6 global collaborators. A de-identified subject ID, COVID-19 status, age in years and sex were almost always included in the sample metadata. Where available, HLA class I and class II types were taken from metadata supplied by the sample provider and were not determined by assay-based typing. Findings and caveats that apply to the study as a whole: The quantity of clinical and demographic metadata differed by source and by participant and was supplied without curation.

The material sequenced was PBMCs or T cells enriched from blood (not recorded which). The chain is assembled from TRBV29-1 and TRBJ1-1; D gene: possibly TRBD1, on 6 matching bases. This clonotype originated in a man aged 45-60 years who had been exposed to COVID-19. The bases are TGCAGCTCTCGGAGGGGGGGCGCGGACACTGAAGCTTTCTTT. This translates into CSSRRGGADTEAFF.